The following is a T cell receptor (beta chain) sequence with its context. With V trimmed by 3 bases and J by 5 bases, 6 bases remained unmatched. The CDR3 extends over 15 amino acids. Germline V gene sequence: CDR1 MGHDK, CDR2 SYGVNS. Only in-frame clones appear in the TCRdb table, and some are missing; sequencing was by immunoSEQ multiplex PCR. The repertoire holds approximately 350,000 clones, with around 91% as singletons. The entry originates in a study of blood T cell repertoires in COVID-19. Study context: Sample material is recorded as cDNA or gDNA derived from T cells, B-cell-depleted T cells, or PBMCs.

Two consecutive negative NP/OP PCR tests, clearance, or resolved symptoms defined Cohort 3 recovery. V and J are TRBV25-1 and TRBJ1-2; 10 bases are a match to TRBD1. This TCR derives from a man between 18 and 29 years old who had recovered from COVID-19. Input material: PBMCs or T cells enriched from blood (not recorded which). The CDR3 sequence: CASSDLTGGAYGYTF. The CDR3 region has the DNA TGTGCCAGCAGTGACCTGACAGGGGGCGCTTATGGCTACACCTTC.